The rows below give T cell receptor beta chains drawn from one sample of a study of blood T cell repertoires in COVID-19. Assay used: immunoSEQ multiplex PCR; TCRdb lists only in-frame clones, some missing. The profile shows over 90,000 clones, roughly nine tenths of them singletons. Sample: peripheral blood. Receptors originate from a woman of 80 years or more in a cohort sampled during active COVID-19. Each CDR3 is given with its conserved first and last residue. Fields, in order: clone size, V gene, J gene, D gene, CDR3 DNA, CDR3 protein. The D gene is left open where the match is weak. A clone size is listed for some rows: how often the clone was seen (once, few, many), or a class if it is expanded.

size: -
V: TRBV27
J: TRBJ2-2
D: TRBD2
DNA: TGTGCCAGCAGCCGACTAGCGGGAGTTGGCACCGGGGAGCTGTTTTTT
CDR3: CASSRLAGVGTGELFF

size: -
V: TRBV7-2
J: TRBJ1-3
D: TRBD1
DNA: TGTGCCAGCAGCTTAGCAACAGGGGGCATGGGAAACACCATATATTTT
CDR3: CASSLATGGMGNTIYF

size: -
V: TRBV7-9
J: TRBJ2-3
D: -
DNA: TGTGCCAGCAGCTTCCTCGGCACAGATACGCAGTATTTT
CDR3: CASSFLGTDTQYF

size: -
V: TRBV3-1/TRBV3-2
J: TRBJ2-3
D: TRBD2
DNA: TGTGCCAGCAGCCAAGGCGGCCTCGGGACTAGCGGTGATACGCAGTATTTT
CDR3: CASSQGGLGTSGDTQYF

size: few
V: TRBV5-1
J: TRBJ1-3
D: -
DNA: TGCGCCAGCAGCTTGGGGGACAACTCTGGAAACACCATATATTTT
CDR3: CASSLGDNSGNTIYF

size: -
V: TRBV21-1
J: TRBJ2-5
D: -
DNA: TGTGCCAGCAGCCAGGGGAGTCCCAAAGAGACCCAGTACTTC
CDR3: CASSQGSPKETQYF

size: once
V: TRBV30
J: TRBJ1-1
D: TRBD1
DNA: TGTGCCTGGAGGAGACAGGGCAACACTGAAGCTTTCTTT
CDR3: CAWRRQGNTEAFF

size: -
V: TRBV2
J: TRBJ1-5
D: TRBD1
DNA: TGTGCCAGCAGAGACGACAGGGGTCAGGCTCAGCCCCAGCATTTT
CDR3: CASRDDRGQAQPQHF

size: -
V: TRBV19
J: TRBJ1-1
D: TRBD1
DNA: TGTGCCAGTAGTATCTCGTCGGGACAGGGGGCATTGGGAGCTTTCTTT
CDR3: CASSISSGQGALGAFF

size: -
V: TRBV6-6
J: TRBJ1-5
D: TRBD1
DNA: TGTGCCAGCATCGCACAGGGGAATAGCAATCAGCCCCAGCATTTT
CDR3: CASIAQGNSNQPQHF

size: -
V: TRBV5-5
J: TRBJ1-6
D: TRBD1
DNA: TGTGCCAGCAGCTTGACTTCTTCCGGGACAGGGAATTCACCCCTCCACTTT
CDR3: CASSLTSSGTGNSPLHF

size: once
V: TRBV7-9
J: TRBJ2-7
D: TRBD1
DNA: TGTGCCAGCACCGACGCCCAGGGGGCCTACGAGCAGTACTTC
CDR3: CASTDAQGAYEQYF

size: -
V: TRBV4-2
J: TRBJ2-3
D: -
DNA: TGTGCCAGCAGCCAAGACGTATCCGCAGATACGCAGTATTTT
CDR3: CASSQDVSADTQYF

size: -
V: TRBV3-1/TRBV3-2
J: TRBJ1-1
D: -
DNA: TGTGCCAGCAGCCAAGGCGGACAGATGGGGACTGAAGCTTTCTTT
CDR3: CASSQGGQMGTEAFF

size: few
V: TRBV27
J: TRBJ2-3
D: -
DNA: TGTGCCAGCAGTTTATTCAGAACAGATACGCAGTATTTT
CDR3: CASSLFRTDTQYF

size: once
V: TRBV11-2
J: TRBJ2-7
D: TRBD1
DNA: TGTGCCAGCAGCTCTACACGTGACAGGGTGGGACACGAGCAGTACTTC
CDR3: CASSSTRDRVGHEQYF

size: -
V: TRBV27
J: TRBJ2-1
D: -
DNA: TGTGCCAGCAGTTCGCCGACCAGGGACAATGAGCAGTTCTTC
CDR3: CASSSPTRDNEQFF

size: -
V: TRBV7-2
J: TRBJ1-1
D: TRBD1
DNA: TGTGCCAGCAGCTTCGGACAGGGTAGGATGAACACTGAAGCTTTCTTT
CDR3: CASSFGQGRMNTEAFF

size: -
V: TRBV24-1
J: TRBJ2-2
D: TRBD1
DNA: TGTGCCACCAGTGCACAGGGGGGAACTAGGGACACCGGGGAGCTGTTTTTT
CDR3: CATSAQGGTRDTGELFF

size: -
V: TRBV10-3
J: TRBJ1-3
D: -
DNA: TGTGCCATCAGTGAACAGGGACCCCCCATATATTTT
CDR3: CAISEQGPPIYF

size: -
V: TRBV6-1
J: TRBJ2-7
D: -
DNA: TGTGCCAGCAGTGACGGAGACAGGTGGAACTACGAGCAGTACTTC
CDR3: CASSDGDRWNYEQYF

size: once
V: TRBV7-9
J: TRBJ1-5
D: -
DNA: TGTGCCAGCAGCTTAGGGGTAGGGGACACCTCGAATCAGCCCCAGCATTTT
CDR3: CASSLGVGDTSNQPQHF

size: -
V: TRBV4-1
J: TRBJ2-7
D: TRBD2
DNA: TGCGCCAGCAGCCTTGAGCGGGGTCCGCAGTACTTC
CDR3: CASSLERGPQYF

size: -
V: TRBV29-1
J: TRBJ2-7
D: -
DNA: TGCAGCGTTGAAAGCGGATCCTACGAGCAGTACTTC
CDR3: CSVESGSYEQYF

size: once
V: TRBV27
J: TRBJ2-7
D: TRBD2
DNA: TGTGCCAGCAGTTCCCGCCCCCGACTAGCGGGAGTTGAAGGATCGTTGGACGAGCAGTACTTC
CDR3: CASSSRPRLAGVEGSLDEQYF

size: -
V: TRBV4-2
J: TRBJ1-1
D: -
DNA: TGTGCCAGCAGCCAAGACGATCACAGGTGGAACACTGAAGCTTTCTTT
CDR3: CASSQDDHRWNTEAFF

size: once
V: TRBV6-4
J: TRBJ2-1
D: TRBD1
DNA: TGTGCCAGCAGTTCCGACAGGGGGAATGAGCAGTTCTTC
CDR3: CASSSDRGNEQFF

size: -
V: TRBV27
J: TRBJ2-1
D: TRBD2
DNA: TGTGCCAGCAGTTTATCGACTAGCGGACGATGGCTCTTC
CDR3: CASSLSTSGRWLF

size: -
V: TRBV6-1
J: TRBJ2-7
D: TRBD1
DNA: TGTGCCAGCAGTGAAGCGGGTAGGGGGCCCATGTACTTC
CDR3: CASSEAGRGPMYF

size: once
V: TRBV5-1
J: TRBJ2-1
D: TRBD2
DNA: TGCGCCAGCAGCCCTAGCGGGGGGGCTGGAAATGAGCAGTTCTTC
CDR3: CASSPSGGAGNEQFF

size: few
V: TRBV19
J: TRBJ1-1
D: -
DNA: TGTGCCAGTAGTATCGCGGGGGCAGCAGCTTTCTTT
CDR3: CASSIAGAAAFF

size: -
V: TRBV18
J: TRBJ2-7
D: TRBD1
DNA: TGTGCCAGCTCTACCAGACAGGGGCCCTACGAGCAGTACTTC
CDR3: CASSTRQGPYEQYF

size: -
V: TRBV13
J: TRBJ2-7
D: TRBD2
DNA: TGTGCCAGCAGCTTAGGTTCTAGCGGGAGCGCCTACGAGCAGTACTTC
CDR3: CASSLGSSGSAYEQYF

size: -
V: TRBV2
J: TRBJ1-4
D: TRBD1
DNA: TGTGCCAGCAGAGTCGAGACAGGGTCGGGTGAAAAACTGTTTTTT
CDR3: CASRVETGSGEKLFF

size: -
V: TRBV24-1
J: TRBJ2-6
D: -
DNA: TGTGCCACCAGTGACCTGGACTATGGGGCCAACGTCCTGACTTTC
CDR3: CATSDLDYGANVLTF

size: -
V: TRBV4-1
J: TRBJ2-7
D: -
DNA: TGCGCCAGCAGCCAAGATAGAACGGGGTTGGAAGAGCAGTACTTC
CDR3: CASSQDRTGLEEQYF

size: -
V: TRBV19
J: TRBJ1-6
D: TRBD1
DNA: TGTGCCAGTAGTATAGGGGACAGGGTTCCGAATTCACCCCTCCACTTT
CDR3: CASSIGDRVPNSPLHF

size: -
V: TRBV2
J: TRBJ2-7
D: -
DNA: TGTGCCAGCAGTGAGGCAGGGTACCACGAGCAGTACTTC
CDR3: CASSEAGYHEQYF